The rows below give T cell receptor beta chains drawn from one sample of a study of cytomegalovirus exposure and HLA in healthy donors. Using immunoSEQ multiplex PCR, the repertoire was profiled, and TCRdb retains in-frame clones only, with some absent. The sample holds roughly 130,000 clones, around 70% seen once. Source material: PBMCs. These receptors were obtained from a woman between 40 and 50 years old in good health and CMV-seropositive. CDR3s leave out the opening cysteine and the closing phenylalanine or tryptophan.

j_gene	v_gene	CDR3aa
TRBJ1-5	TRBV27	ASSFRSNQPQH
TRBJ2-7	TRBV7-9	ASSLGTGGEQY
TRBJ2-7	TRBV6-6	ASSSDRGGLYEQY
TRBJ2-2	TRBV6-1	ASREQGATAGELF
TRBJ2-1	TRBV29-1	SVVGLADGSSPGNEQF
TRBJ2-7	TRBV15	ATSEGEYEQY
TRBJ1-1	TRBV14	ASSQGQLNTEAF
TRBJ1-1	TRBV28	ASSFLTAEAF
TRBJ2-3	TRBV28	ASSLGGASDTQY
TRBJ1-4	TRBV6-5	ASSYGLRGANEKLF
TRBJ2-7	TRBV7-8	ASSLARGSYEQY
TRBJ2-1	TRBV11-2	ASSLDIYNEQF
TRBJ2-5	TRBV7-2	ASSISGGEETQY
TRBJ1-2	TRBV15	ATSSGQDYGYT
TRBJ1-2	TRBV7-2	ASSSQGYGYT
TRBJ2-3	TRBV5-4	ASSLSGRSDTQY
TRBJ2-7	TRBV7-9	ASSPDSTYEQY
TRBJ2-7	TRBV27	ASSLRLAGTYEQY
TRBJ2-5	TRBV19	ASSQEGLETQY
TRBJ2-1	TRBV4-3	ASSQGVTSVRAGDEQF
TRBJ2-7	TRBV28	ASSSPPLLATYEQY
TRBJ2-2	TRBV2	ASSDNRDTGELF
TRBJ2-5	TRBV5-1	ASSSAGTGGSETQY
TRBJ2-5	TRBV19	ASSTLGDNQETQY
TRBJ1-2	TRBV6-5	ATQGQGGYDGYT
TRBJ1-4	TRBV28	ASSPSQGSRLF
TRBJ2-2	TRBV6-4	ASRTGNTGELF
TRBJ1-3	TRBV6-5	ASSRTGPGNTIY
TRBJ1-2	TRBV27	ASRPGQGRGIYGYT
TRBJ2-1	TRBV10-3	AISPRAQGAAENNEQF
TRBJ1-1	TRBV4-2	ASSQAEGQGVGEAF
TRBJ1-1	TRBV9	ASSVGGMNTEAF
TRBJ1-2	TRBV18	ASSPLDSVSYGYT
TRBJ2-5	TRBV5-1	ASSFSQETQY
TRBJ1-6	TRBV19	ASSITGGSPLH
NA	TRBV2	ASRIAGGLEQY
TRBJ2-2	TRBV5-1	ASSFTGTSAGELF
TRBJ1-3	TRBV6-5	ASSYKGKAGNTIY
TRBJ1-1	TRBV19	ASNLLPGNTEAF
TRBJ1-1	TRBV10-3	ATGARGETEAF
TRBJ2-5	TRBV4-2	ASSQVKSGGGGRQETQY
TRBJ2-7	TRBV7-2	ASSFEGNSYEQY
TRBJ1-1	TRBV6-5	ASRGVMNTEAF
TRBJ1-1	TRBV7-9	ASSPPGIRTCEAF
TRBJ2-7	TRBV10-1	ASPSRGYEQY
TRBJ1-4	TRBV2	ASSEITVNEKLF
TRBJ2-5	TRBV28	ASSGGGAEETQY
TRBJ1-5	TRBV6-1	ASMYRGNQPQH
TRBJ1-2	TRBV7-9	SSSLAGTGANYGYT